These 26 T cell receptor beta chains were sequenced from one sample in a study of shared clonotypes between healthy human individuals. TCRdb's copy holds only in-frame clones and misses some; the assay was immunoSEQ multiplex PCR. The sample lists 2,500,000 or so clones, roughly 92% occurring once. Sequencing was performed on naive CD4+ T cells from PBMCs. As to subset: CD45RA+ positively selected. The receptors derive from a man aged 18 to 35 in good health. Some clones in this sample may be carry-over from other donors' samples.

The rearrangement links TRBV6-5 to TRBJ2-5, with a possible D match to TRBD2 (6 bases). Germline V gene sequence: CDR1 MNHEY, CDR2 SVGAGI. V was pared by 0 bases and J by 5 bases, with 16 bases between. The CDR3 loop spans 16 amino acids. The CDR3 spells CASSYSSGWGVETQYF. The CDR3 DNA sequence: TGTGCCAGCAGTTACTCTTCCGGGTGGGGGGTGGAGACCCAGTACTTC.

The chain links TRBV19 to TRBJ2-3, with D perhaps TRBD1 (8 bases). The CDR3 has 15 residues. The germline V and J ends were trimmed by 6 bases and 0 bases, with 13 bases remaining between them. CDR1 is LNHDA and CDR2 is SQIVND in the germline V gene (reference sequence). The CDR3 reads CASRDRDYSTDTQYF. The CDR3 DNA reads TGTGCCAGTAGGGACAGGGACTATAGCACAGATACGCAGTATTTT.

Note on this clone: Other nucleotide sequences in the sample specify the same CDR3. The chain uses TRBV5-1 and TRBJ1-1; D ambiguous. Germline V gene data show CDR1 as SGHRS and CDR2 as YFSETQ. The V end was cut by 2 bases, the J end by 2 bases, with 10 bases between. This CDR3 has 14 amino acids. The DNA of the CDR3 is TGCGCCAGCAGCTTAGGTGCGGGCAACACTGAAGCTTTCTTT. Residues: CASSLGAGNTEAFF.

This clone has only a few counts. The rearrangement joins TRBV5-1 to TRBJ1-1; D might be TRBD1 (5 bases). The germline gives CDR1 SGHRS, CDR2 YFSETQ. V was clipped by 0 bases and J by 5 bases, with 11 bases between them. This CDR3 is built from 14 residues. The CDR3 bases are TGCGCCAGCAGCTTGGCCCCAGGGTGGACTGAAGCTTTCTTT. Translating gives CASSLAPGWTEAFF. Full variable domain (missing parts from reference TRBV5-1 and TRBJ1-1): KAGVTQTPRYLIKTRGQQVTLSCSPISGHRSVSWYQQTPGQGLQFLFEYFSETQRNKGNFPGRFSGRQFSNSRSEMNVSTLELGDSALYLCASSLAPGWTEAFFGQGTRLTVV.

The rearrangement uses TRBV19 and TRBJ2-1; 7 bases map to TRBD2. CDR1 is LNHDA, CDR2 SQIVND, per germline (reference sequence). The CDR3 covers 16 residues. The V segment lost 4 bases and the J segment 2 bases; nucleotides outside the gene matches: 8. The CDR3 protein is CASSTPGTITYNEQFF. CDR3 DNA: TGTGCCAGTAGTACCCCCGGGACTATTACCTACAATGAGCAGTTCTTC.

V usage is TRBV28 and J usage is TRBJ2-7; D may be TRBD2 (7 bases). This CDR3 contains 16 residues. The germline gives CDR1 MDHEN, CDR2 SYDVKM. Trimming pared 6 bases from V and 3 bases from J, leaving 21 bases between. CDR3 loop: CASSGGDGGQIYEQYF. The DNA for the CDR3 is TGTGCCAGCAGCGGCGGGGACGGGGGGCAAATCTACGAGCAGTACTTC.

The chain has TRBV13 and TRBJ1-2; 8 nucleotides match TRBD1. The J segment lost 7 bases and the V segment lost 4 bases, leaving 8 bases of the junction unmatched. CDR1 PRHDT and CDR2 FYEKMQ come from the germline V gene (reference sequence). The CDR3 is made up of 14 amino acids. DNA of the CDR3: TGTGCCAGCAGCTCCACGGACAGGGTGGGTGGCTACACCTTC. Translation gives CASSSTDRVGGYTF.

The chain links TRBV19 to TRBJ2-7, with TRBD2 matching over 7 bases. V shed 1 base, J shed 6 bases, and the junction held 3 bases outside the gene matches. This CDR3 is built from 13 residues. Germline V CDR1 and CDR2: LNHDA, SQIVND (reference sequence). The chain's CDR3 is CASSIGGRGEQYF. For the CDR3, the DNA is TGTGCCAGTAGTATAGGAGGGAGGGGCGAGCAGTACTTC.

A remark on this clone: Other DNA sequences from this sample encode an identical CDR3 as well. The rearrangement joins TRBV6-5 to TRBJ2-6, with D perhaps being TRBD1 or TRBD2 (5 bases each). The V end lost 2 bases, the J end lost 3 bases, and 8 bases lay between the germline ends. Germline loops: CDR1 MNHEY, CDR2 SVGAGI. This CDR3 has 15 residues. This chain's CDR3 is CASSYGGLGANVLTF. CDR3 bases: TGTGCCAGCAGTTACGGGGGTCTTGGGGCCAACGTCCTGACTTTC.

This chain connects TRBV7-2 to TRBJ2-7; TRBD2 matches at 11 bases. Germline CDR1 is SGHTA and CDR2 is FQGNSA. This CDR3 region has 19 residues. V shed 5 bases and J 0 bases; nucleotides not matched to a gene: 15. CDR3 sequence (DNA): TGTGCCAGCAGCCCTCCGGGACTAGCGGATCCAAGGAGCTCCTACGAGCAGTACTTC. This gives the protein CASSPPGLADPRSSYEQYF.

This sequence joins TRBV6-1 and TRBJ1-5; D not certain. Germline lookup yields CDR1 MNHNS and CDR2 SASEGT. CDR3 size: 13 residues. Trimming pared 2 bases from V and 4 bases from J, leaving 6 bases between. The CDR3, as DNA: TGTGCCAGCAGTGAAAACCTGAATCAGCCCCAGCATTTT. This translates into CASSENLNQPQHF.

The V call is TRBV28, the J call TRBJ1-5; 7 bases match TRBD1. The CDR3 contains 14 residues. J lost 5 bases, V lost 6 bases, and 7 bases had no gene match. Germline CDR1 and CDR2: MDHEN and SYDVKM. The CDR3 sequence: CASSPGQRHQPQHF. The DNA of the CDR3 is TGTGCCAGCAGCCCGGGACAGAGACATCAGCCCCAGCATTTT.

V and J are TRBV19 and TRBJ1-5; D not certain. This CDR3 comprises 15 residues. Germline V gene sequence: CDR1 LNHDA, CDR2 SQIVND (reference sequence). The V end was cut by 7 bases, the J end by 0 bases, with 13 bases between. CDR3 in DNA: TGTGCCAGTAAGCCTAGGGTTTATAGCAATCAGCCCCAGCATTTT. Protein sequence: CASKPRVYSNQPQHF.

The chain links TRBV13 to TRBJ2-1; TRBD2 might be the D (6 bases). The ends were cut back, 5 bases at V and 2 bases at J, with 19 bases in the middle. The CDR3 length is 17 residues. Germline CDR1 PRHDT, CDR2 FYEKMQ (reference sequence). The CDR3 reads CASSPIRGIGPYNEQFF. CDR3 bases: TGTGCCAGCAGCCCTATTCGCGGGATAGGTCCCTACAATGAGCAGTTCTTC.

In this sample, this clone turned up once. The chain combines TRBV5-4 with TRBJ2-2; D is ambiguous. The germline V gene has CDR1 SGHNT and CDR2 YYREEE (reference sequence). CDR3 length: 14 residues. V was cut by 0 bases and J by 8 bases, with 11 bases left in between. CDR3 coding DNA: TGTGCCAGCAGCTTGGCCTGGACGAGGGGGGAGCTGTTTTTT. Translation: CASSLAWTRGELFF.

The DNA for the CDR3 is TGCGCCAGCAGCTCCGACTATTCCGGGATCTGGACTAACTATGGCTACACCTTC. Its protein is CASSSDYSGIWTNYGYTF. The chain combines TRBV5-1 with TRBJ1-2, with D hard to call. V lost 3 bases and J lost 0, with 21 bases in between. Looked up from germline, CDR1 is SGHRS and CDR2 is YFSETQ. The CDR3 has 18 amino acids. Full variable domain (remainder filled in from reference TRBV5-1 and TRBJ1-2): KAGVTQTPRYLIKTRGQQVTLSCSPISGHRSVSWYQQTPGQGLQFLFEYFSETQRNKGNFPGRFSGRQFSNSRSEMNVSTLELGDSALYLCASSSDYSGIWTNYGYTFGSGTRLTVV.

The chain uses TRBV7-9 and TRBJ1-1; D might be TRBD1 (5 bases). This CDR3 is built from 13 residues. Germline V gene data show CDR1 as SEHNR and CDR2 as FQNEAQ (reference sequence). V shed 1 base and J shed 7 bases, with 10 bases lying between them. The CDR3 spells CASSLVTQGEAFF. The CDR3 DNA reads TGTGCCAGCAGCTTAGTTACGCAGGGTGAAGCTTTCTTT.

CDR3 region: CASSSPPGSSGNTIYF. The CDR3 DNA follows: TGTGCCAGCAGCTCCCCCCCGGGGTCCTCTGGAAACACCATATATTTT. The J gene is TRBJ1-3, the V gene TRBV7-6; D gene unclear. Germline V lookup: CDR1 SGHVS, CDR2 FNYEAQ. CDR3 length equals 16 residues. Between the trimmed V and J ends, which lost 4 bases and 0 bases, there was a span of 13 bases.

Comment on this clone: At one boundary the junction diverges from the germline segment, which might be a read error. The J gene is TRBJ2-3, the V gene TRBV10-3, with 9 bases identical to TRBD2. The CDR3 extends over 13 amino acids. Germline V gene sequence: CDR1 ENHRY, CDR2 SYGVKD. The DNA of the CDR3 is TGTGCCACCTTCGCGGGAGGGCCCGATCTCTCACAGTTT. It encodes CATFAGGPDLSQF.

About this clone: Other DNA sequences in the sample encode the same CDR3. CDR3 sequence: CASSLQVNTEAFF. CDR3 sequence (DNA): TGTGCCAGCAGCTTACAGGTTAACACTGAAGCTTTCTTT. The V and J genes are TRBV11-1 and TRBJ1-1; D gene uncertain. The germline gives CDR1 SGHAT, CDR2 FQDESV (reference sequence). V lost 2 bases and J lost 2, with 6 bases in between. The CDR3 loop spans 13 amino acids. Full variable domain (outside the CDR3, taken from reference TRBV11-1 and TRBJ1-1): EAEVAQSPRYKITEKSQAVAFWCDPISGHATLYWYRQILGQGPELLVQFQDESVVDDSQLPKDRFSAERLKGVDSTLKIQPAELGDSAMYLCASSLQVNTEAFFGQGTRLTVV.

J is TRBJ1-1 and V is TRBV19; the D gene is possibly TRBD1 (5 bases). This CDR3 has 16 residues. Trimming cost V 1 base and J 4 bases, with 16 bases left between them. Germline V gene sequence: CDR1 LNHDA, CDR2 SQIVND (reference sequence). Here the CDR3 DNA reads TGTGCCAGTAGTATAGGTCGAACAGGTCGGGGCACTGAAGCTTTCTTT. This sequence encodes CASSIGRTGRGTEAFF.

The chain has TRBV11-3 and TRBJ2-2; possible D gene TRBD1, 6 bases. V was pared by 0 bases and J by 6 bases, with 17 bases between. The germline V gene has CDR1 SGHNT and CDR2 YENEEA. The CDR3 has 17 residues. The CDR3 bases are TGTGCCAGCAGCTTAGACCTAACGGGACACACTCCCGGGGAGCTGTTTTTT. This codes for CASSLDLTGHTPGELFF.

The rearrangement uses TRBV28 and TRBJ1-5, with D possibly TRBD1 on 5 matching bases. The CDR3 loop spans 18 amino acids. V was shortened by 8 bases and J by 1 base, with 24 bases between the two germline ends. CDR1 and CDR2 from the germline V gene are MDHEN and SYDVKM. The CDR3 spells CASGPTSRDPRSNQPQHF. The CDR3 DNA reads as TGTGCCAGCGGACCTACATCGAGGGACCCGCGGAGCAATCAGCCCCAGCATTTT.

The gene calls are TRBV11-2 and TRBJ2-7; D is perhaps TRBD1 (5 bases). Between the trimmed V and J ends, which lost 4 bases and 0 bases, there was a span of 22 bases. This CDR3 is 18 amino acids long. Germline V lookup: CDR1 SGHAT, CDR2 FQNNGV. The CDR3 sequence is CASSSLSPRQSHSYEQYF. The CDR3 DNA reads TGTGCCAGCAGCTCCCTCAGCCCCCGACAGAGCCACTCCTACGAGCAGTACTTC. The complete variable domain, with remaining parts taken from reference TRBV11-2 and TRBJ2-7, reads EAGVAQSPRYKIIEKRQSVAFWCNPISGHATLYWYQQILGQGPKLLIQFQNNGVVDDSQLPKDRFSAERLKGVDSTLKIQPAKLEDSAVYLCASSSLSPRQSHSYEQYFGPGTRLTVT.

J is TRBJ2-7 and V is TRBV27; D tentatively reads TRBD1 or TRBD2 (7 bases each). Trimming shortened V by 5 bases and J by 3 bases, and 29 bases separated the two germline ends. The V gene's germline CDR1 is MNHEY and CDR2 SMNVEV (reference sequence). The CDR3 has 19 amino acids. CDR3 DNA sequence: TGTGCCAGCAGTATGATGACAGGGCGGCGAGCGGGGTATCTCTACGAGCAGTACTTC. As protein: CASSMMTGRRAGYLYEQYF.

The gene calls are TRBV21-1 and TRBJ2-7. TRBV21-1 is classified as a pseudogene. The CDR3 sequence is 15 residues long. CDR3 in amino acids: CASSKAFGRWDEQYF. DNA of the CDR3: TGTGCCAGCAGCAAAGCATTCGGGCGGTGGGACGAGCAGTACTTC.